This T cell receptor beta chain was captured in a study of patients and donors after allogeneic stem cell transplantation (dated by TCRdb to about 2020). About this clonotype: Its antigen is still unknown. Base qualities are missing; no much larger clone stands one base away.

Libraries were built with RT-PCR. The sample was run on a NextSeq 550. TCRdb took the public reads, trimmed them with fastp at Q25, ran MiXCR for clone calling and kept in-frame beta chains. Every entry covers one CDR3 protein and lists the most common genes and DNA from its rows. The sample table lists 150,000 to 250,000 distinct CDR3 sequences, 40% to 45% of them with a count of one. The top ten constitute 33% of the sample. The germline V gene provides CDR1 SQVTM and CDR2 ANQGSEA. Taken from cysteine to phenylalanine, the CDR3 has 11 residues. The CDR3 DNA has 33 bases and is translated from base 1. V loses 2 bases, J loses 11 bases, and the germline ends lie 12 bases apart.

The chain is encoded by TRBV29-1 joined to TRBJ1-1, with the D gene too uncertain to name. Sequencing was performed on blood, either unsorted or a sorted T cell fraction (not recorded which). The source of this sequence is a human donor who was either an allogeneic HSCT recipient or a stem cell or donor lymphocyte infusion donor (not recorded which). It is not recorded whose cells these are; they may come from a transplant donor. The bases are TGCAGCGTTGAACGGTGGCCCAGGGCTTTCTTT. Its translation reads: CSVERWPRAFF. With the portions outside the CDR3 filled from the reference TRBV29-1 and TRBJ1-1 genes, the complete variable region becomes SAVISQKPSRDICQRGTSLTIQCQVDSQVTMMFWYRQQPGQSLTLIATANQGSEATYESGFVIDKFPISRPNLTFSTLTVSNMSPEDSSIYLCSVERWPRAFFGQGTRLTVV.